These 15 T cell receptor beta chains were sequenced from one sample in a study of blood T cell repertoires in COVID-19. Assay used: immunoSEQ multiplex PCR; TCRdb lists only in-frame clones, some missing. The data hold over 150,000 clones, with roughly four fifths observed a single time. Sequencing used PBMCs or T cells enriched from blood (not recorded which). Receptor source: a man aged 35 to 55 who had recovered from COVID-19.

This clone has only one observation. This chain uses TRBV3-1 (or the pseudogene TRBV3-2) with TRBJ2-1; D remains unclear. The length of the CDR3 is 13 residues. V lost 4 bases and J lost 12, with 16 bases in between. Germline-derived CDR1 and CDR2 are LGHDT and YNNKEL (reference sequence). For the CDR3, the DNA is TGTGCCAGCAGCCCCCAAGGCCACAGTGGGCAGTTCTTC. It specifies CASSPQGHSGQFF.

The rearrangement uses TRBV7-3 and TRBJ1-2; 10 nucleotides agree with TRBD1. Germline V CDR1 and CDR2: SGHTA, FQGTGA. The CDR3 is made up of 14 amino acids. V lost 4 bases and J lost 7; bases outside the gene matches: 6. This CDR3 reads CASSSGTGALGYTF. The CDR3 DNA is TGTGCCAGCAGCTCCGGGACAGGGGCCCTTGGCTACACCTTC.

The chain uses TRBV7-9 and TRBJ1-3; tentatively, D is TRBD1 (6 bases). The ends were cut back, 3 bases at V and 3 bases at J, with 12 bases in the middle. This CDR3 has 15 amino acids. Germline V gives CDR1 SEHNR, CDR2 FQNEAQ (reference sequence). This CDR3 reads CASSFTGNSGNTIYF. The CDR3 region has the DNA TGTGCCAGCAGCTTCACAGGGAATAGTGGAAACACCATATATTTT. Based on the CDR3 plus reference TRBV7-9 and TRBJ1-3, the full variable domain is DTGVSQNPRHKITKRGQNVTFRCDPISEHNRLYWYRQTLGQGPEFLTYFQNEAQLEKSRLLSDRFSAERPKGSFSTLEIQRTEQGDSAMYLCASSFTGNSGNTIYFGEGSWLTVV.

The chain carries TRBV25-1 and TRBJ1-1, with TRBD1 as a possible D gene (6 bases). Germline V gene lookup returns CDR1 MGHDK and CDR2 SYGVNS. This CDR3 has 15 amino acids. V lost 6 bases and J lost 4, with 18 bases in between. In DNA form, the CDR3 reads TGTGCCAGCAGCGACCGGGGGGCTTATGGCACTGAAGCTTTCTTT. It encodes CASSDRGAYGTEAFF.

This clone has only one observation. The chain uses TRBV30 and TRBJ2-2; D is unresolved. The CDR3 extends over 13 amino acids. V gave up 3 bases and J gave up 3 bases, with 8 bases separating them. Germline V gene data show CDR1 as GTSNPN and CDR2 as SVGIG (reference sequence). The DNA for the CDR3 is TGTGCCTGGAGGTATGGCTACACCGGGGAGCTGTTTTTT. Its translation is CAWRYGYTGELFF.

The J gene is TRBJ2-7, the V gene TRBV2; 9 bases are shared with TRBD1. The CDR3 has 15 amino acids. With 7 bases clipped from V and 1 base from J, the junction kept 8 bases outside the gene matches. Germline V CDR1 and CDR2: SNHLY, FYNNEI. CDR3 nucleotides: TGTGCCAGCACCCAGGGACAGGGAGGTTCCTACGAGCAGTACGTC. Translation: CASTQGQGGSYEQYV.

The chain carries TRBV10-2 and TRBJ1-1; perhaps TRBD1 as D (6 bases). CDR1 WSHSY and CDR2 SAAADI come from the germline V gene. V was cut by 6 bases and J by 0 bases, with 20 bases left in between. CDR3 length: 17 residues. The CDR3 here is CASRRGVRGQLNTEAFF. As DNA, the CDR3 is TGCGCCAGCAGGAGAGGAGTTCGCGGACAGTTGAACACTGAAGCTTTCTTT.

V usage is TRBV2 and J usage is TRBJ1-2; 8 positions match TRBD1. CDR3 length: 14 amino acids. CDR1 and CDR2 (germline): SNHLY, FYNNEI. V shed 3 bases, J shed 8 bases, and the junction held 8 bases outside the gene matches. The DNA of the CDR3 is TGTGCCAGCAGTGAGTTGGGACAGGCCTTGGGCTACACCTTC. This codes for CASSELGQALGYTF.

The chain couples TRBV7-2 to TRBJ1-1; maybe TRBD1 (5 bases). Germline V gene lookup returns CDR1 SGHTA and CDR2 FQGNSA. With 7 bases removed from V and 5 bases from J, the gap between germline ends came to 17 bases. The CDR3 runs to 14 residues. The chain's CDR3 is CASTQVGGGTEAFF. The CDR3 DNA follows: TGTGCCAGCACTCAAGTTGGGGGGGGTACTGAAGCTTTCTTT. Looking up the rest from reference TRBV7-2 and TRBJ1-1 gives the full variable domain: GAGVSQSPSNKVTEKGKDVELRCDPISGHTALYWYRQSLGQGLEFLIYFQGNSAPDKSGLPSDRFSAERTGGSVSTLTIQRTQQEDSAVYLCASTQVGGGTEAFFGQGTRLTVV.

The V gene is TRBV19, the J gene TRBJ1-1; possible D gene TRBD1, 6 bases. Trimming removed 6 bases at V and 1 base at J, with 12 bases between. Germline lookup yields CDR1 LNHDA and CDR2 SQIVND (reference sequence). This CDR3 is built from 14 residues. CDR3 region: CASSHRVGNTEAFF. CDR3 DNA sequence: TGTGCCAGTAGCCACAGGGTAGGGAACACTGAAGCTTTCTTT.

A remark on this clone: Distinct nucleotide sequences in the sample also encode this CDR3. The gene calls are TRBV12-3 or TRBV12-4 and TRBJ1-1; the D is unclear. V shed 2 bases and J shed 5 bases, with 6 bases lying between them. There are 12 residues in the CDR3. CDR3 nucleotides: TGTGCCAGCAGTTTACAGTCAACTGAAGCTTTCTTT. It specifies CASSLQSTEAFF.

V usage is TRBV3-1 (or the pseudogene TRBV3-2) and J usage is TRBJ1-1; 7 bases are shared with TRBD1. Trimming at V came to 2 bases and at J to 0 bases, leaving 6 bases not matched to a gene. Germline V gene data show CDR1 as LGHDT and CDR2 as YNNKEL (reference sequence). This CDR3 has 16 residues. The CDR3 loop is CASSQSRGTVNTEAFF. For the CDR3, the DNA is TGTGCCAGCAGCCAATCGAGGGGGACAGTGAACACTGAAGCTTTCTTT.

This clone has just one count. V and J are TRBV4-1 and TRBJ2-6, with 7 nucleotides matching TRBD2. Losses at the gene ends were 1 base for V and 6 bases for J; bases not matched to a gene: 3. Per the germline V gene, CDR1 is MGHRA and CDR2 is YSYEKL. The CDR3 has 15 amino acids. The DNA of the CDR3 is TGCGCCAGCAGCCAAGCGGCGGGGGAGGCCAACGTCCTGACTTTC. Translated, it gives CASSQAAGEANVLTF.

The chain couples TRBV11-2 to TRBJ1-4; 8 positions match TRBD1. The CDR3 sequence is 17 residues long. Germline V CDR1 and CDR2: SGHAT, FQNNGV. V dropped 5 bases and J dropped 0; count of bases not matched to a gene: 8. The DNA of the CDR3 is TGTGCCAGCAGCGCACCGGACAGGGCTCCAACTAATGAAAAACTGTTTTTT. It specifies CASSAPDRAPTNEKLFF.

The chain carries TRBV28 and TRBJ1-5; 9 nucleotides match TRBD1. V trimming: 5 bases; J trimming: 4 bases; junction bases outside the gene matches: 3. This CDR3 has 14 amino acids. Germline CDR1 and CDR2: MDHEN and SYDVKM. The CDR3 DNA reads as TGTGCCAGCAGTCTCGGGACAGGGAATCAGCCCCAGCATTTT. Translation gives CASSLGTGNQPQHF.